This T cell receptor (beta chain) was sequenced during a study of blood T cells in healthy people across ages. This clonotype has more than one count but fewer than ten. Trimming removed 0 bases at V and 8 bases at J, with 9 bases between. The CDR3 runs to 13 residues. PCR was performed a second time for roughly 7 to 11 cycles using a sample-barcoded 5' primer and a J-beta primer mix. TCRdb reprocessed the 5' RACE reads with MiXCR, giving one entry per CDR3 protein. The sample includes roughly 1,000,000 distinct CDR3 sequences, roughly a quarter of them seen just once. These data also featured in a second study, about T cells of mothers and their children. This second report adds: Sequencing revealed no T cell clones that were persistent and microchimeric.

This rearrangement joins TRBV12-3 or TRBV12-4 to TRBJ2-3; D perhaps matches TRBD1 (6 bases). This sequence was found in a girl between 2 and 10 years old in good health. Input material: blood. CDR3: CASSLAAQGTQYF. The DNA for the CDR3 is TGTGCCAGCAGTTTAGCAGCACAGGGTACGCAGTATTTT.